The sequence of this T cell receptor (beta chain) was determined in a study of blood T cell repertoires in COVID-19 (dated by TCRdb to about 2020). At the level of the whole study: Samples from collaborators originated in the United States, Italy and Spain and spanned both the acute and convalescent phases of COVID-19. The prospective study material was composed of cDNA or gDNA derived from T cells, B-cell-depleted T cells, or PBMCs. The dataset comprised deeply sampled blood TCRbeta repertoires from subjects exposed to, actively infected with, or recovered from COVID-19. The repertoires were made available in a free public database intended to serve as a resource for research on the immune response to SARS-CoV-2. The samples were drawn from the first 160 participants of the ongoing ImmuneRACE study and from 950 to 1,500 subjects provided by 6 global collaborators. A de-identified subject ID, COVID-19 status, age in years and sex were almost always included in the sample metadata. Where HLA class I and class II types were available, the types were taken from metadata supplied by the sample provider, not from assay-based typing.

Results and caveats for the whole study, not just this receptor: Clinical and demographic metadata were provided uncurated, with the amount varying by source and participant.

Notes on this clone: Its antigen is unknown. Per-base quality was not reported, and no clone a single base away is much larger than it.

Collaborating institutions collected whole blood in K2EDTA tubes following their own protocols. For TCRbeta analysis, collaborator samples were shipped as frozen whole blood, as isolated PBMCs, or as DNA extracted from either sample type. From a lookup of the germline V gene, CDR1 and CDR2 are SGDLS and YYNGEE. V is cut by 4 bases and J by 2 bases, and the space between the germline ends is 15 bases. The CDR3, from cysteine to phenylalanine, totals 15 residues. Only the CDR3 portion is preserved as DNA: 45 bases, with reading frame beginning at the first base. TCRbeta CDR3 regions were amplified from genomic DNA by means of the immunoSEQ Assay, a bias-controlled multiplex PCR. Under the source paper's analysis protocol: Within the assay, amplification of reference gene primers was used to estimate how many nucleated cells each sample contained. Sequence reads were collapsed and filtered to measure the absolute abundance of every unique TCRbeta CDR3 rearrangement. For each sample, productive Simpson clonality was calculated by taking the square root of Simpson's diversity index across productive rearrangements. TCRdb retrieved this table from immuneACCESS and kept in-frame rearrangements only. Not all clones are present; in checked studies, unresolved V genes account for under half, and no reason is known for the remainder. The V and J calls and clone size are taken from that table; D and trimming were inferred from the DNA. The sample has a few hundred thousand clones on record, 75% to 90% of them singletons. The ten largest make up 12% of the sample.

The sequencing input was peripheral blood. The receptor was derived from a woman aged 55-69 years with acute or convalescent COVID-19. In this chain, TRBV9 is recombined with TRBJ2-5; a weak D assignment points to TRBD1 (7 bases agree). CDR3 reads: CASSKTGRPQETQYF. The DNA sequence is TGTGCCAGCAGCAAGACAGGGAGGCCACAAGAGACCCAGTACTTC.